This TCR beta chain was recorded in a study of cytomegalovirus exposure and HLA in healthy donors. The overall study: There were 70 million to 95 million unique TCRs (from HLA-typed donors) in an early data release. Overall study results and limits: Cytomegalovirus status was reportedly diagnosed by the classifier with high sensitivity and specificity. A later analysis reported that several of the most significant clusters appeared to be linked to common viral pathogens, among them Epstein-Barr virus. The authors assumed roughly uniform sequencing depth across donors for presence/absence analyses.

CDR1 is SEHNR and CDR2 is FQNEAQ in the germline V gene (reference sequence). Trimming removed 1 base from V and 6 bases from J, with 19 bases in between. There are 17 residues in the CDR3. Of note for this clone: Its antigen is currently unknown.

Primers included in the PCR were 60 Vbeta and 13 Jbeta primers. The assay was immunoSEQ multiplex PCR, and TCRdb's table has in-frame clones only and misses some. The table lists some 48,000 clones. This TCR was sampled from a male donor in good health and CMV-seropositive. This rearrangement joins TRBV7-9 to TRBJ1-5, with D perhaps TRBD1 (6 bases). Sequenced material: PBMCs. The CDR3 coding sequence is TGTGCCAGCAGCTTAGGGGTTAAAGGGGGTAAAGGTCAGCCCCAGCATTTT. This encodes CASSLGVKGGKGQPQHF.